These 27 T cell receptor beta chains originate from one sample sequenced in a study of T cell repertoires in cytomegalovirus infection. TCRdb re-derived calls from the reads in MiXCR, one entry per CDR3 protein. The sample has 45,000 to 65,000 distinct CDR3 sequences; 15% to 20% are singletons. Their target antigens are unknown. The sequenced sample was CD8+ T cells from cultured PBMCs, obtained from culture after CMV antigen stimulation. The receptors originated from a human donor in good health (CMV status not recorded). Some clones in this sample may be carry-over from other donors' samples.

CDR3 loop: CSAAVGLSYEQYF. The CDR3 coding sequence is TGCAGTGCCGCGGTTGGGCTCTCCTACGAGCAGTACTTC. The rearrangement uses TRBV20-1 and TRBJ2-7; no firm D call. There are 13 residues in the CDR3. Germline V CDR1 and CDR2: DFQATT, SNEGSKA (reference sequence). V dropped 6 bases and J dropped 0 bases, with 12 bases sitting between them.

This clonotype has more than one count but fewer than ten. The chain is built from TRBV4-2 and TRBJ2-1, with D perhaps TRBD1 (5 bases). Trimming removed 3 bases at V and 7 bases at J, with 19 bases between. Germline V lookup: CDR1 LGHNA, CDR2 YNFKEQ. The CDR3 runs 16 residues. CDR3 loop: CASSHPTRQILNEQFF. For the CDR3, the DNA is TGTGCCAGCAGCCACCCCACAAGACAGATTTTGAATGAGCAGTTCTTC.

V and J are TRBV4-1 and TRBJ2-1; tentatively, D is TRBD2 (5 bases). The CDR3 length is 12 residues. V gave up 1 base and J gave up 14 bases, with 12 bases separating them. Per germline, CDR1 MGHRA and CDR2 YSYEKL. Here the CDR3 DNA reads TGCGCCAGCAGCCAAGGAGGGCTAGGCGAGTTCTTC. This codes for CASSQGGLGEFF.

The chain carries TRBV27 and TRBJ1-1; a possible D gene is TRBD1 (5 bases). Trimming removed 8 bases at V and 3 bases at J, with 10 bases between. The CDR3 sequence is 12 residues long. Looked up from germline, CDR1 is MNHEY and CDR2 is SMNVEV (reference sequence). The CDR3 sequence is CASGRQYTEAFF. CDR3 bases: TGTGCCAGCGGAAGACAGTACACTGAAGCTTTCTTT.

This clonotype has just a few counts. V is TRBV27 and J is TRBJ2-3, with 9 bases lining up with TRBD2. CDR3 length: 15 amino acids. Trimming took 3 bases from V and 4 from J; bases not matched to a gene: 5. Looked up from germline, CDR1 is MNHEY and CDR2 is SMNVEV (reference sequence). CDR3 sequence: CASSLAGGPSDTQYF. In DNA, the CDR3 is TGTGCCAGCAGTTTGGCGGGGGGGCCGTCAGATACGCAGTATTTT.

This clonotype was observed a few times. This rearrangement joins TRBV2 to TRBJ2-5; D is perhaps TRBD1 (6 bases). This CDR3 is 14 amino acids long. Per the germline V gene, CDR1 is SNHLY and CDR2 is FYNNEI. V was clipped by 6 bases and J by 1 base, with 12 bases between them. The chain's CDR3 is CASSGRDTQETQYF. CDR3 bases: TGTGCCAGCAGCGGCCGGGACACCCAAGAGACCCAGTACTTC.

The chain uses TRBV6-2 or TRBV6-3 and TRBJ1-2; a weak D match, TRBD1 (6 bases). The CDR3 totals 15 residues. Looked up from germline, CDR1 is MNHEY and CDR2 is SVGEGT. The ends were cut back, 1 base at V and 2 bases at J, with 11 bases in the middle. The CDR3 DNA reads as TGTGCCAGCAGTTACTTCCCGGGACACAACTATGGCTACACCTTC. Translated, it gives CASSYFPGHNYGYTF.

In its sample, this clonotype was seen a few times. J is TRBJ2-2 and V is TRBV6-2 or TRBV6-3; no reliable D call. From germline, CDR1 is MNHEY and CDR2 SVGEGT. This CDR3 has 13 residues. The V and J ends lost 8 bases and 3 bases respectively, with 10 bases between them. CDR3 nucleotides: TGTGCCAGCGAAAACACCGACACCGGGGAGCTGTTTTTT. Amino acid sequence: CASENTDTGELFF.

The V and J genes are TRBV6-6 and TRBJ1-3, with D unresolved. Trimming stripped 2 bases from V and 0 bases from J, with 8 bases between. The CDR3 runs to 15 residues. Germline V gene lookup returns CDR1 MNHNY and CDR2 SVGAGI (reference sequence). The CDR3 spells CASSYSGSSGNTIYF. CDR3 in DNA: TGTGCCAGCAGTTACAGCGGGAGCTCTGGAAACACCATATATTTT.

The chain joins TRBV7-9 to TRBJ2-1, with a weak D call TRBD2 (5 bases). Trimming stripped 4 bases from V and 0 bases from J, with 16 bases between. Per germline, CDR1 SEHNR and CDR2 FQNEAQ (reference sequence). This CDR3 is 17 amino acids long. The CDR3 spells CASSSLVARDSYNEQFF. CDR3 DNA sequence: TGTGCCAGCAGCTCGTTAGTGGCCCGGGACTCCTACAATGAGCAGTTCTTC.

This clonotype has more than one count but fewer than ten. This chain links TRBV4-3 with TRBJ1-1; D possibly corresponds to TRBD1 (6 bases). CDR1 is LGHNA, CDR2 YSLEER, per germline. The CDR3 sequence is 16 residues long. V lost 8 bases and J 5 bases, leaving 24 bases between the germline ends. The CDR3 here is CASSDQGKVQGTEAFF. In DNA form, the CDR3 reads TGCGCCAGCTCAGACCAGGGGAAGGTCCAGGGTACTGAAGCTTTCTTT.

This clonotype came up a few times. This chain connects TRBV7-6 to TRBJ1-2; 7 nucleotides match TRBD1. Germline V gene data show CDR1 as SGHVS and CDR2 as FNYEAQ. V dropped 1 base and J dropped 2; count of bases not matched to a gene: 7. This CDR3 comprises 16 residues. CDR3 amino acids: CASSLVMDRKNYGYTF. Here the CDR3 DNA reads TGTGCCAGCAGCTTAGTAATGGACAGGAAGAACTATGGCTACACCTTC. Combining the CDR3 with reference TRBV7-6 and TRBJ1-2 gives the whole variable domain GAGVSQSPRYKVTKRGQDVALRCDPISGHVSLYWYRQALGQGPEFLTYFNYEAQQDKSGLPNDRFSAERPEGSISTLTIQRTEQRDSAMYRCASSLVMDRKNYGYTFGSGTRLTVV.

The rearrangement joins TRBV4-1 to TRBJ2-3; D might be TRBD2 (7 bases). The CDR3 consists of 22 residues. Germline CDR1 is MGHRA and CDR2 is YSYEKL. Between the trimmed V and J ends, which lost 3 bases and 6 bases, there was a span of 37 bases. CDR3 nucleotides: TGCGCCAGCAGCCAGTCTGACGGGGACACCCTTCGGAGCGGGATGTCACAGGATACGCAGTATTTT. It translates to CASSQSDGDTLRSGMSQDTQYF.

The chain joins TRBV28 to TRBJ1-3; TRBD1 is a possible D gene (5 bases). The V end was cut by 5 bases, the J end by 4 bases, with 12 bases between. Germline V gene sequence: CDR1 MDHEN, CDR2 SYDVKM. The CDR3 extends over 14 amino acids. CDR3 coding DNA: TGTGCCAGCAGTCCGACAGTTCTGGGAAACACCATATATTTT. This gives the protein CASSPTVLGNTIYF.

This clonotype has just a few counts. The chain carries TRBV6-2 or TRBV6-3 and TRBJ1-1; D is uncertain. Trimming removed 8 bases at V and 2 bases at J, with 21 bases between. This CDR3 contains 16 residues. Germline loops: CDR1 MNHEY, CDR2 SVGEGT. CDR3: CASDPEAPRTNTEAFF. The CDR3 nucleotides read TGTGCCAGCGATCCGGAGGCCCCTCGGACTAACACTGAAGCTTTCTTT.

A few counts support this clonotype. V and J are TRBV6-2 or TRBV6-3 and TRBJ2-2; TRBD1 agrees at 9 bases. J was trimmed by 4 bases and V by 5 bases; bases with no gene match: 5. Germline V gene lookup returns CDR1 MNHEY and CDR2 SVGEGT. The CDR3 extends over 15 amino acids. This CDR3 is CASSRTGEGTGELFF. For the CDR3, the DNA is TGTGCCAGCAGTCGGACAGGGGAAGGCACCGGGGAGCTGTTTTTT.

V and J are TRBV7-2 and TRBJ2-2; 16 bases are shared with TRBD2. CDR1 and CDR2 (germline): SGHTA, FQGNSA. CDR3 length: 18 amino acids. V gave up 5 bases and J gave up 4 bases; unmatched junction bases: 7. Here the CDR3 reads CASSLGLAGGPVTGELFF. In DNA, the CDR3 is TGTGCCAGCAGCCTGGGACTAGCGGGGGGGCCGGTCACCGGGGAGCTGTTTTTT.

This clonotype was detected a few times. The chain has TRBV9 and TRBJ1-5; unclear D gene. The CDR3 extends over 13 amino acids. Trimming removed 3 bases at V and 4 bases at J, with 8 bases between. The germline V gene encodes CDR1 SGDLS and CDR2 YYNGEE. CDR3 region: CASSGGVNQPQHF. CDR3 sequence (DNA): TGTGCCAGCAGCGGGGGAGTTAATCAGCCCCAGCATTTT.

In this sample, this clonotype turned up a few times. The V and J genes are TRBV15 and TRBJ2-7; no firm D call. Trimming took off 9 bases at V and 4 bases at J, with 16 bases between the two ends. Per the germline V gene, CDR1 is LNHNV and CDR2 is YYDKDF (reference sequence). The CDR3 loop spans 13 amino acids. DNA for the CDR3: TGTGCCACAGCCCATCAGGCCTCGTACGAGCAGTACTTC. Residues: CATAHQASYEQYF.

The CDR3 DNA reads TGTGCCAGCAGCTTAGCTCACTATGACAGGGGGCAAGGGGCAGATACGCAGTATTTT. Translation gives CASSLAHYDRGQGADTQYF. The chain combines TRBV7-2 with TRBJ2-3, with 10 nucleotides matching TRBD1. This CDR3 contains 19 residues. Trimming at V came to 0 bases and at J to 4 bases, leaving 13 bases not matched to a gene. Germline V lookup: CDR1 SGHTA, CDR2 FQGNSA.

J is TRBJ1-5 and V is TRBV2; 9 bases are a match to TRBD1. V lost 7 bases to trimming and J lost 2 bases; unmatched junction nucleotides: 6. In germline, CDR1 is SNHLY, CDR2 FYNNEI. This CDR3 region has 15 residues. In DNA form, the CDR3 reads TGTGCCAGCACTTTGGACAGGGGTGGCAATCAGCCCCAGCATTTT. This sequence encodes CASTLDRGGNQPQHF.

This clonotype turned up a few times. CDR3 DNA: TGTGCCAGCAGCGGTGGGACAGTCCTAAATGAGCAGTTCTTC. This gives the protein CASSGGTVLNEQFF. V and J are TRBV9 and TRBJ2-1; 7 bases are shared with TRBD1. V shed 3 bases and J 7 bases; nucleotides not matched to a gene: 7. Germline CDR1 and CDR2: SGDLS and YYNGEE. The length of the CDR3 is 14 residues.

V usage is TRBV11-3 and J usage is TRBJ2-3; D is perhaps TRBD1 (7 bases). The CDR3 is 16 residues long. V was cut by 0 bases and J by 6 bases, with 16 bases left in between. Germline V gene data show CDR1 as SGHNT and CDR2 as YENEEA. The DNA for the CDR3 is TGTGCCAGCAGCTTAGATCCGGCAGGGGGGATGGATACGCAGTATTTT. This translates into CASSLDPAGGMDTQYF.

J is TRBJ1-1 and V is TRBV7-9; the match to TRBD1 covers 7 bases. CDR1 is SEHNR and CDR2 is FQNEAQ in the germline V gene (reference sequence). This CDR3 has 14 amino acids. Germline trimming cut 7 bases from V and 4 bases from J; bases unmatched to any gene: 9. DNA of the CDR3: TGTGCCAGCACGAGGTCGGCAGGGGGCACTGAAGCTTTCTTT. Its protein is CASTRSAGGTEAFF. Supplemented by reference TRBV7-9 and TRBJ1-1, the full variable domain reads DTGVSQNPRHKITKRGQNVTFRCDPISEHNRLYWYRQTLGQGPEFLTYFQNEAQLEKSRLLSDRFSAERPKGSFSTLEIQRTEQGDSAMYLCASTRSAGGTEAFFGQGTRLTVV.

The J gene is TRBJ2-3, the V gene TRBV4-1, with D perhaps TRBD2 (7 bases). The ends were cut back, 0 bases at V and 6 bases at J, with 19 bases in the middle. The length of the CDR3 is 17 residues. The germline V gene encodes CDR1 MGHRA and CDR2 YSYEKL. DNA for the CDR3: TGCGCCAGCAGCCAAGATAGTGGGCGGGGGCCGGGGGATACGCAGTATTTT. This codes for CASSQDSGRGPGDTQYF.

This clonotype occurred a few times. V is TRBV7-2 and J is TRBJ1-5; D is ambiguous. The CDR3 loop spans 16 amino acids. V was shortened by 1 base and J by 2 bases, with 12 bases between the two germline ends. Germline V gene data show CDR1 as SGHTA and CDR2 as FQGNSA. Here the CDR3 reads CASSLGKSRRNQPQHF. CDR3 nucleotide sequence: TGTGCCAGCAGCTTAGGAAAAAGCCGACGCAATCAGCCCCAGCATTTT.

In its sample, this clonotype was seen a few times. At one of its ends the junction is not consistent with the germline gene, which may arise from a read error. CDR3 sequence reads: CASRDSTGEGARGGNF. For the CDR3, the DNA is TGTGCCAGCAGAGATTCAACAGGGGAAGGGGCCCGAGGGGGGAACTTC. The genes are TRBV6-1 and TRBJ2-7, with a weak D call TRBD1 (7 bases). The germline V gene encodes CDR1 MNHNS and CDR2 SASEGT. This CDR3 is 16 amino acids long.